The 19 T cell receptor beta chains reported below all come from one sample, sequenced in a study of cytomegalovirus exposure and HLA in healthy donors. It was with 60 Vbeta and 13 Jbeta primers that the PCR ran. The method was immunoSEQ multiplex PCR; TCRdb's version includes in-frame clones alone and lacks a portion of them. Of roughly 170,000 clones in the sample, roughly four fifths were seen once. Sequencing was performed on PBMCs. The source is a girl aged 10 to 17 in good health and CMV-seropositive.

The rearrangement links TRBV16 to TRBJ1-1; TRBD1 agrees at 10 bases. This CDR3 has 14 amino acids. Trimming cost V 0 bases and J 5 bases; bases outside gene matches: 0. The V gene's germline CDR1 is KGHSY and CDR2 FQNENV. Written as DNA, the CDR3 is TGTGCCAGCAGCCAATCGGGACAGGGGACTGAAGCTTTCTTT. Amino acids: CASSQSGQGTEAFF.

This rearrangement joins TRBV18 to TRBJ1-3; a weak D match, TRBD1 (6 bases). Between the trimmed V and J ends, which lost 6 bases and 2 bases, there was a span of 11 bases. Germline V gene lookup returns CDR1 KGHSH and CDR2 LQKENI. This CDR3 contains 14 residues. The CDR3: CASSLDRTGNTIYF. CDR3 bases: TGTGCCAGCTCGCTTGACAGGACTGGAAACACCATATATTTT.

This clone has a handful of counts. The gene calls are TRBV5-5 and TRBJ2-2, with D possibly TRBD2 on 6 matching bases. The CDR3 has 14 residues. Germline CDR1 SGHKS, CDR2 YYEKEE (reference sequence). Trimming removed 4 bases at V and 4 bases at J, with 11 bases between. The CDR3 protein is CASSLREATGELFF. CDR3 coding DNA: TGTGCCAGCAGCCTCAGGGAGGCCACCGGGGAGCTGTTTTTT.

The J gene is TRBJ1-1, the V gene TRBV11-2, with a tentative D call TRBD1 (6 bases). Trimming took 5 bases from V and 6 from J, leaving 13 bases between them. The CDR3 has 13 amino acids. Germline V CDR1 and CDR2: SGHAT, FQNNGV. Here the CDR3 reads CASSPTGGSEAFF. The CDR3, as DNA: TGTGCCAGCAGCCCCACGGGGGGCTCTGAAGCTTTCTTT. Supplemented by reference TRBV11-2 and TRBJ1-1, the full variable domain reads EAGVAQSPRYKIIEKRQSVAFWCNPISGHATLYWYQQILGQGPKLLIQFQNNGVVDDSQLPKDRFSAERLKGVDSTLKIQPAKLEDSAVYLCASSPTGGSEAFFGQGTRLTVV.

DNA for the CDR3: TGTGCCAGCAGCGTGGGACAGCGACAAGAGACCCAGTACTTC. It translates to CASSVGQRQETQYF. The rearrangement joins TRBV7-9 to TRBJ2-5; the match to TRBD1 covers 7 bases. J was trimmed by 2 bases and V by 5 bases; bases with no gene match: 5. CDR3 size: 14 residues. The germline CDR1 and CDR2 sequences are SEHNR and FQNEAQ (reference sequence).

The chain has TRBV27 and TRBJ1-6, with 9 bases matching TRBD1. V shed 2 bases and J 9 bases; nucleotides not matched to a gene: 2. The CDR3 consists of 14 residues. Germline V gives CDR1 MNHEY, CDR2 SMNVEV (reference sequence). CDR3 amino acids: CASSLTGGFSPLHF. CDR3 sequence (DNA): TGTGCCAGCAGTTTAACAGGGGGCTTTTCACCCCTCCACTTT.

This clone has a single count. The chain combines TRBV11-3 with TRBJ1-1, with 8 bases identical to TRBD1. The CDR3 length is 18 residues. The V segment lost 5 bases and the J segment 0 bases; nucleotides outside the gene matches: 14. Germline CDR1 is SGHNT and CDR2 is YENEEA. CDR3 nucleotide sequence: TGTGCCAGCAGCCCCCCCCGTGGGACAGGCTTCATGAACACTGAAGCTTTCTTT. As protein: CASSPPRGTGFMNTEAFF.

J is TRBJ2-3 and V is TRBV7-9; TRBD2 aligns across 8 bases. Looked up from germline, CDR1 is SEHNR and CDR2 is FQNEAQ (reference sequence). CDR3 size: 14 residues. Unmatched junction bases numbered 4, after V lost 2 bases and J lost 6 bases. This chain's CDR3 is CASSLTGTSDTQYF. DNA of the CDR3: TGTGCCAGCAGCTTAACCGGGACTAGTGATACGCAGTATTTT.

The rearrangement links TRBV10-3 to TRBJ1-5, with TRBD1 identical over 7 bases. Germline assignment: CDR1 ENHRY and CDR2 SYGVKD. This CDR3 spans 16 amino acids. Trimming cost V 3 bases and J 2 bases; bases outside gene matches: 7. The CDR3 bases are TGTGCCATCAGTGAAAGACAGGGAATTGGCAATCAGCCCCAGCATTTT. Protein: CAISERQGIGNQPQHF.

This sequence joins TRBV6-5 and TRBJ1-2, with 10 bases aligning to TRBD1. J lost 8 bases, V lost 4 bases, and 4 bases had no gene match. CDR1 is MNHEY and CDR2 is SVGAGI in the germline V gene. The CDR3 consists of 13 residues. The CDR3, as DNA: TGTGCCAGCAGTTGGGGGACAGGGGAGGGCTACACCTTC. It is translated as CASSWGTGEGYTF.

This chain links TRBV7-3 with TRBJ2-1, with TRBD2 identical over 12 bases. J gave up 6 bases and V 2 bases, and 8 bases lay outside the gene matches. The CDR3 totals 17 residues. The V gene's germline CDR1 is SGHTA and CDR2 FQGTGA. CDR3 amino acids: CASSLGTSGQPLNEQFF. The CDR3 DNA reads TGTGCCAGCAGCTTAGGGACTAGCGGGCAACCCCTCAATGAGCAGTTCTTC.

This clone was observed a single time. CDR3 protein: CASSTPTTGLAVYNEQFF. The CDR3 DNA is TGTGCCAGTAGTACGCCCACTACCGGACTAGCGGTTTACAATGAGCAGTTCTTC. The chain has TRBV19 and TRBJ2-1; TRBD2 matches at 10 bases. The V gene's germline CDR1 is LNHDA and CDR2 SQIVND (reference sequence). The CDR3 sequence is 18 residues long. Trimming cost V 4 bases and J 4 bases; bases outside gene matches: 13.

CDR3 region: CASSLFRGKTEAFF. The CDR3 DNA reads as TGTGCCAGCAGTTTATTTCGAGGGAAAACGGAAGCTTTCTTT. The chain links TRBV28 to TRBJ1-1; no clear D gene. Germline assignment: CDR1 MDHEN and CDR2 SYDVKM. Trimming removed 1 base at V and 8 bases at J, with 14 bases between. This CDR3 region has 14 residues. Full variable domain (rest looked up from reference TRBV28 and TRBJ1-1): DVKVTQSSRYLVKRTGEKVFLECVQDMDHENMFWYRQDPGLGLRLIYFSYDVKMKEKGDIPEGYSVSREKKERFSLILESASTNQTSMYLCASSLFRGKTEAFFGQGTRLTVV.

This clone occurred a few times. The V and J genes are TRBV30 and TRBJ1-3, with 7 bases fitting TRBD1. The CDR3 totals 14 residues. V gave up 2 bases and J gave up 9 bases; unmatched junction bases: 10. Germline V lookup: CDR1 GTSNPN, CDR2 SVGIG (reference sequence). DNA of the CDR3: TGTGCCTGGAGTCCGGGACAGAAGGACCCCACCATATATTTT. Translation gives CAWSPGQKDPTIYF.

The CDR3 nucleotides read TGTGCCAGCAGCGCAGAACTAGCGGAAGAAGAGACCCAGTACTTC. Translation gives CASSAELAEEETQYF. This chain uses TRBV9 with TRBJ2-5; 8 nucleotides line up with TRBD2. Germline trimming cut 3 bases from V and 3 bases from J; bases unmatched to any gene: 7. Germline V lookup: CDR1 SGDLS, CDR2 YYNGEE. The CDR3 runs to 15 residues. Full variable domain (remainder filled in from reference TRBV9 and TRBJ2-5): DSGVTQTPKHLITATGQRVTLRCSPRSGDLSVYWYQQSLDQGLQFLIQYYNGEERAKGNILERFSAQQFPDLHSELNLSSLELGDSALYFCASSAELAEEETQYFGPGTRLLVL.

This clone has a single count. V gene TRBV7-8 combines with J gene TRBJ2-7; tentatively, D is TRBD1 (6 bases). Germline V lookup: CDR1 SGHVS, CDR2 FQNEAQ. V gave up 1 base and J gave up 2 bases, with 15 bases separating them. This CDR3 spans 16 amino acids. The CDR3 DNA reads as TGTGCCAGCAGCTTAGGCGTAAGACAGGATCCCTACGAGCAGTACTTC. It is translated as CASSLGVRQDPYEQYF. The full variable domain, completed using reference TRBV7-8 and TRBJ2-7, is GAGVSQSPRYKVAKRGQDVALRCDPISGHVSLFWYQQALGQGPEFLTYFQNEAQLDKSGLPSDRFFAERPEGSVSTLKIQRTQQEDSAVYLCASSLGVRQDPYEQYFGPGTRLTVT.

The chain links TRBV7-2 to TRBJ1-2; a possible D gene is TRBD1 (5 bases). Germline V CDR1 and CDR2: SGHTA, FQGNSA. This CDR3 region has 15 residues. Trimming stripped 7 bases from V and 2 bases from J, with 17 bases between. CDR3 region: CASKVRVGGNYGYTF. DNA of the CDR3: TGTGCCAGCAAAGTTAGGGTCGGGGGAAACTATGGCTACACCTTC.

The rearrangement uses TRBV7-3 and TRBJ2-7, with D possibly TRBD1 on 5 matching bases. CDR3 length: 13 residues. V lost 5 bases and J lost 3, with 11 bases in between. CDR1 SGHTA and CDR2 FQGTGA come from the germline V gene. CDR3 sequence reads: CASSQGRGYEQYF. The CDR3 nucleotides are TGTGCCAGCAGCCAGGGCCGCGGCTACGAGCAGTACTTC. The full variable domain, its missing parts supplied by reference TRBV7-3 and TRBJ2-7, is GAGVSQTPSNKVTEKGKYVELRCDPISGHTALYWYRQSLGQGPEFLIYFQGTGAADDSGLPNDRFFAVRPEGSVSTLKIQRTERGDSAVYLCASSQGRGYEQYFGPGTRLTVT.

This clone occurred a few times. This chain connects TRBV2 to TRBJ2-7; TRBD1 matches 8 bases. The CDR3 has 14 residues. Trimming removed 7 bases from V and 4 bases from J; junction bases left unmatched: 9. The germline gives CDR1 SNHLY, CDR2 FYNNEI. In nucleotides, the CDR3 is TGTGCCAGCATGACCCCGGACAGGGTTTACGAGCAGTACTTC. Translation gives CASMTPDRVYEQYF.